One and the same sample provided the 27 T cell receptor beta chains below, sequenced in a study of Ad26.COV2.S vaccination and SARS-CoV-2 variants. The treatment is: 15 to 20 received Ad26.COV2.S at low or high dose, single or two shots; several received placebo; per-sample allocation not given. Following the first vaccine or placebo injection, samples were taken on day 63. The protocol was immunoSEQ multiplex PCR, while the TCRdb copy is restricted to in-frame clones and leaves out a portion. Of about 420,000 clones in the sample, roughly 90% were seen once. The sample in question was peripheral blood, obtained in a trial of Ad26.COV2.S vaccine versus placebo. The origin of the receptors is a person aged 18 to 65 who received the Ad26.COV2.S COVID-19 vaccine or a placebo.

The chain is built from TRBV5-1 and TRBJ2-3; no firm D call. CDR3 length equals 15 residues. V was shortened by 4 bases and J by 2 bases, with 14 bases between the two germline ends. Germline assignment: CDR1 SGHRS and CDR2 YFSETQ. The DNA for the CDR3 is TGCGCCAGCAGCCGAGGCCGGTTTCACACAGATACGCAGTATTTT. It is translated as CASSRGRFHTDTQYF.

V is TRBV28 and J is TRBJ1-2, with 9 bases fitting TRBD1. The V segment lost 1 base and the J segment 1 base; nucleotides outside the gene matches: 1. The CDR3 totals 15 residues. Germline V gives CDR1 MDHEN, CDR2 SYDVKM. The CDR3, as DNA: TGTGCCAGCAGTTTATCGGGACAGGGTAACTATGGCTACACCTTC. Translated: CASSLSGQGNYGYTF.

In its sample, this clone was seen once. The chain carries TRBV4-3 and TRBJ2-7; the match to TRBD1 covers 9 bases. The V gene's germline CDR1 is LGHNA and CDR2 YSLEER. The CDR3 runs 15 residues. The junction had 2 bases not matched to a gene; V was cut back by 1 base and J by 1 base. CDR3 DNA: TGCGCCAGCAGCCAAGGACAGGGGGGTTCCTACGAGCAGTACTTC. Encoded protein: CASSQGQGGSYEQYF.

The chain links TRBV6-5 to TRBJ2-5; 7 bases map to TRBD1. CDR1 MNHEY and CDR2 SVGAGI come from the germline V gene. CDR3 size: 13 residues. The trim removed 6 bases at V and 5 bases at J, leaving 6 bases unmatched. The CDR3: CASRNRGRETQYF. CDR3 coding DNA: TGTGCCAGCAGGAACAGGGGCCGCGAGACCCAGTACTTC.

The table lists this clone with a count of one. The chain links TRBV7-2 to TRBJ2-5; 7 nucleotides agree with TRBD1. From germline, CDR1 is SGHTA and CDR2 FQGNSA. V was clipped by 1 base and J by 5 bases; unmatched bases: 4. The CDR3 sequence is 14 residues long. CDR3 amino acids: CASSLVGRGETQYF. In DNA form, the CDR3 reads TGTGCCAGCAGCTTAGTGGGCAGGGGGGAGACCCAGTACTTC.

This chain joins TRBV3-1 (or the pseudogene TRBV3-2) and TRBJ1-4; maybe TRBD1 (6 bases). The germline gives CDR1 LGHDT, CDR2 YNNKEL (reference sequence). With 4 bases removed from V and 8 bases from J, the gap between germline ends came to 14 bases. The CDR3 is 14 residues long. The CDR3 coding sequence is TGTGCCAGCAGCCGGACAGCCGGGGGGGAAAAACTGTTTTTT. The encoded protein is CASSRTAGGEKLFF.

This clone was seen a single time. This chain joins TRBV5-1 and TRBJ2-2; 7 nucleotides match TRBD1. V was pared by 0 bases and J by 0 bases, with 5 bases of the junction left unmatched. The germline CDR1 and CDR2 sequences are SGHRS and YFSETQ. This CDR3 spans 17 amino acids. In nucleotides, the CDR3 is TGCGCCAGCAGCTTGGACCCCGGGACAGCGAACACCGGGGAGCTGTTTTTT. It translates to CASSLDPGTANTGELFF. The full variable domain, completed using reference TRBV5-1 and TRBJ2-2, is KAGVTQTPRYLIKTRGQQVTLSCSPISGHRSVSWYQQTPGQGLQFLFEYFSETQRNKGNFPGRFSGRQFSNSRSEMNVSTLELGDSALYLCASSLDPGTANTGELFFGEGSRLTVL.

This chain connects TRBV27 to TRBJ2-5; D possibly corresponds to TRBD2 (6 bases). Germline lookup yields CDR1 MNHEY and CDR2 SMNVEV (reference sequence). V lost 3 bases and J lost 3, with 14 bases in between. The CDR3 extends over 15 amino acids. The CDR3 loop is CASSLFMAGKETQYF. Here the CDR3 DNA reads TGTGCCAGCAGTTTGTTTATGGCGGGGAAAGAGACCCAGTACTTC.

The chain uses TRBV5-5 and TRBJ1-3, with D perhaps TRBD1 (6 bases). The germline V and J ends were trimmed by 1 base and 2 bases, with 13 bases remaining between them. CDR3 length: 16 amino acids. Per germline, CDR1 SGHKS and CDR2 YYEKEE (reference sequence). The CDR3, as DNA: TGTGCCAGCAGCTTGATGTTGGGGGCTACTGGAAACACCATATATTTT. This encodes CASSLMLGATGNTIYF. Full variable domain (remainder filled in from reference TRBV5-5 and TRBJ1-3): DAGVTQSPTHLIKTRGQQVTLRCSPISGHKSVSWYQQVLGQGPQFIFQYYEKEERGRGNFPDRFSARQFPNYSSELNVNALLLGDSALYLCASSLMLGATGNTIYFGEGSWLTVV.

The gene calls are TRBV5-1 and TRBJ1-2; D gene ambiguous. The CDR3 totals 16 residues. V gave up 4 bases and J gave up 1 base, with 17 bases separating them. Per germline, CDR1 SGHRS and CDR2 YFSETQ. In DNA form, the CDR3 reads TGCGCCAGCAGCCCTCTTAGCCAGCTTATTAACTATGGCTACACCTTC. Its translation: CASSPLSQLINYGYTF.

The DNA for the CDR3 is TGTGCCAGCAGTGAAGCTCGGGGAACTGAAGCTTTCTTT. It specifies CASSEARGTEAFF. The rearrangement uses TRBV6-1 and TRBJ1-1; the D is unclear. This CDR3 is built from 13 residues. CDR1 is MNHNS, CDR2 SASEGT, per germline. Trimming stripped 0 bases from V and 5 bases from J, with 7 bases between.

The gene calls are TRBV7-9 and TRBJ1-4, with TRBD1 identical over 8 bases. The CDR3 consists of 15 residues. Looked up from germline, CDR1 is SEHNR and CDR2 is FQNEAQ (reference sequence). V shed 6 bases, J shed 8 bases, and the junction held 11 bases outside the gene matches. CDR3 protein: CASSRGGRGREKLFF. CDR3 in DNA: TGTGCCAGCAGTCGGGGAGGCAGGGGGCGAGAAAAACTGTTTTTT.

The chain couples TRBV3-1 (or the pseudogene TRBV3-2) to TRBJ2-7; 9 bases match TRBD2. The V gene end was trimmed by 3 bases and the J gene end by 4 bases; junction bases not matched to a gene: 16. The germline gives CDR1 LGHDT, CDR2 YNNKEL (reference sequence). The CDR3 has 18 amino acids. This chain's CDR3 is CASSQGGSGRGGRYEQYF. The CDR3 bases are TGTGCCAGCAGCCAGGGCGGTAGTGGGCGGGGGGGCCGATACGAGCAGTACTTC.

The chain carries TRBV18 and TRBJ2-7; 7 bases are a match to TRBD1. This CDR3 region has 14 residues. Per the germline V gene, CDR1 is KGHSH and CDR2 is LQKENI. V gave up 5 bases and J gave up 8 bases; unmatched junction bases: 12. The CDR3 DNA reads TGTGCCAGCTCAGAAGGACAGGAGTCTCGGAAGCAGTACTTC. Translation: CASSEGQESRKQYF.

The chain has TRBV29-1 and TRBJ1-2, with D possibly matching TRBD1 (5 bases). V lost 5 bases to trimming and J lost 1 base, with 17 bases between them. The CDR3 covers 15 residues. Germline V lookup: CDR1 SQVTM, CDR2 ANQGSEA. CDR3 loop: CSVSHRGNLNYGYTF. As DNA, the CDR3 is TGCAGCGTTTCCCATAGGGGAAATCTTAACTATGGCTACACCTTC.

The chain links TRBV28 to TRBJ1-1; no reliable D call. Trimming removed 5 bases from V and 4 bases from J, with 14 bases in between. The CDR3 is 14 amino acids. Germline values: CDR1 MDHEN, CDR2 SYDVKM. The CDR3 spells CASSPIQVTTEAFF. CDR3 DNA sequence: TGTGCCAGCAGTCCCATCCAGGTAACCACTGAAGCTTTCTTT.

The chain uses TRBV6-2 or TRBV6-3 and TRBJ1-1; no clear D. The CDR3 has 13 amino acids. From germline, CDR1 is MNHEY and CDR2 SVGEGT. The ends were cut back, 6 bases at V and 0 bases at J, with 8 bases in the middle. In DNA form, the CDR3 reads TGTGCCAGCAGCTCCGAAATGAACACTGAAGCTTTCTTT. Translated: CASSSEMNTEAFF.

The chain combines TRBV30 with TRBJ1-2; 7 nucleotides align to TRBD1. This CDR3 has 11 residues. V lost 4 bases, J lost 9 bases, and 5 bases stayed unmatched. CDR1 GTSNPN and CDR2 SVGIG come from the germline V gene (reference sequence). DNA for the CDR3: TGTGCCTGGATTTTAGGGGGCAGCTACACCTTC. This translates into CAWILGGSYTF.

The chain joins TRBV19 to TRBJ1-1; D is ambiguous. Trimming cost V 5 bases and J 4 bases, with 11 bases left between them. The CDR3 extends over 13 amino acids. CDR1 and CDR2 from the germline V gene are LNHDA and SQIVND (reference sequence). In DNA form, the CDR3 reads TGTGCCAGTAGTGCTATTAGTTCCACTGAAGCTTTCTTT. Its protein is CASSAISSTEAFF.

V gene TRBV28 combines with J gene TRBJ2-2; D might be TRBD1 (5 bases). Germline CDR1 and CDR2: MDHEN and SYDVKM. The V end was cut by 7 bases, the J end by 0 bases, with 18 bases between. The CDR3 runs to 17 residues. CDR3 bases: TGTGCCAGCAAAACTTACAACAGGACCGCGAACACCGGGGAGCTGTTTTTT. Translating it yields CASKTYNRTANTGELFF.

The rearrangement uses TRBV30 and TRBJ1-1, with 7 bases identical to TRBD1. V lost 3 bases, J lost 4 bases, and 5 bases stayed unmatched. This CDR3 region has 13 residues. The germline gives CDR1 GTSNPN, CDR2 SVGIG (reference sequence). Here the CDR3 DNA reads TGTGCCTGGAGCCCACCAGGGGGCACTGAAGCTTTCTTT. The encoded protein is CAWSPPGGTEAFF.

This clone was observed a handful of times. The chain has TRBV29-1 and TRBJ2-1, with D unclear. Germline V gives CDR1 SQVTM, CDR2 ANQGSEA. CDR3 size: 14 residues. The V end lost 5 bases, the J end lost 2 bases, and 13 bases lay between the germline ends. The CDR3 region is CSVSRAVTYNEQFF. Written as DNA, the CDR3 is TGCAGCGTTAGTAGGGCGGTAACCTACAATGAGCAGTTCTTC.

The V gene is TRBV7-3, the J gene TRBJ2-1, with D perhaps TRBD2 (6 bases). CDR3 length equals 15 residues. Germline loops: CDR1 SGHTA, CDR2 FQGTGA. Trimming shortened V by 4 bases and J by 8 bases, and 18 bases separated the two germline ends. The CDR3 DNA reads TGTGCCAGCAGCTCACTCGGGACTTTGGTCGATGAGCAGTTCTTC. Translated: CASSSLGTLVDEQFF.

This chain joins TRBV3-1 (or the pseudogene TRBV3-2) and TRBJ1-2; a possible D gene is TRBD1 (5 bases). Trimming pared 0 bases from V and 8 bases from J, leaving 16 bases between. CDR3 length: 15 residues. Germline V lookup: CDR1 LGHDT, CDR2 YNNKEL (reference sequence). Here the CDR3 DNA reads TGTGCCAGCAGCCAAGATGGCGGACACGGAAAGGGCTACACCTTC. It is translated as CASSQDGGHGKGYTF.

In DNA, the CDR3 is TGTGCCAGCAGCTTAACCGGTGGCGGGGTCGAGCAGTACTTC. Its translation: CASSLTGGGVEQYF. The J gene is TRBJ2-7, the V gene TRBV7-9; tentative D call: TRBD2 (6 bases). Trimming cost V 2 bases and J 6 bases, with 14 bases left between them. Germline CDR1 reads SEHNR; CDR2 reads FQNEAQ (reference sequence). The length of the CDR3 is 14 residues.

The gene calls are TRBV9 and TRBJ2-2; D is possibly TRBD1 (6 bases). Germline loops: CDR1 SGDLS, CDR2 YYNGEE. V was pared by 3 bases and J by 10 bases, with 13 bases between. The CDR3 contains 13 residues. In nucleotides, the CDR3 is TGTGCCAGCAGCGCCAATTTGGGACAGGAGCTGTTTTTT. It translates to CASSANLGQELFF.

V and J are TRBV28 and TRBJ2-6; the match to TRBD2 covers 7 bases. V lost 7 bases, J lost 5 bases, and 11 bases stayed unmatched. Looked up from germline, CDR1 is MDHEN and CDR2 is SYDVKM. The CDR3 extends over 16 amino acids. The CDR3 nucleotides are TGTGCCAGCATCCCCCGGGGAGGGCCCTGGGCCAACGTCCTGACTTTC. This encodes CASIPRGGPWANVLTF.